This T cell receptor beta chain stems from a study of shared clonotypes between healthy human individuals. Splitting of CD4+ cells produced CD45RA+ naive and CD45RA-negative memory subsets. In the authors' methods: ImmunoSEQ supplied junction-only sequences lacking quality scores, so filtering was different. Profiled with immunoSEQ multiplex PCR; TCRdb holds only in-frame clones, not every one. The V and J calls and clone size are taken from that table; D and trimming were inferred from the DNA. The sample lists almost 750,000 clones; around 77% were seen once. Comment on this clone: The target antigen is unknown.

Study observations and caveats: At large depth, rarefaction still showed sorted-subset sequencing to be incomplete. Shared clonotypes: about 5% naive CD4, 3.5% to 4% naive CD8, 2.3% memory CD4, around 0.4% memory CD8.

The CDR3 is 15 amino acids. CDR1 and CDR2 from the germline V gene are SNHLY and FYNNEI. Deletions cut 0 bases from V and 4 bases from J, with 13 bases between. This clonotype originated in a woman in her 30s in good health. The source material was memory CD4+ T cells sorted from blood. Subset reported: CD45RA-negative fraction. This sequence joins TRBV2 and TRBJ2-7, with D tentatively TRBD2 (5 bases). The CDR3 DNA sequence: TGTGCCAGCAGTGAAGCGCTTCGGGGTTCGTACGAGCAGTACTTC. Encoded protein: CASSEALRGSYEQYF.